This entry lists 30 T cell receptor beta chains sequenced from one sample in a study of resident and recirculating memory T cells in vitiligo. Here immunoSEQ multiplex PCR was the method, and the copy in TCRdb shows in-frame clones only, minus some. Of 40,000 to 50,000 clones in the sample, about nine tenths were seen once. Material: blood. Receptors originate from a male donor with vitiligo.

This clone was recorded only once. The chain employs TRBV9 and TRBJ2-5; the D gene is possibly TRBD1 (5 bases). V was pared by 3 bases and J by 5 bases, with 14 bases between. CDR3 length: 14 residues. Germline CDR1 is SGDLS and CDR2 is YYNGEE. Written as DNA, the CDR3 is TGTGCCAGCAGCGGAAACCTCCGACAGGAGACCCAGTACTTC. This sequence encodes CASSGNLRQETQYF.

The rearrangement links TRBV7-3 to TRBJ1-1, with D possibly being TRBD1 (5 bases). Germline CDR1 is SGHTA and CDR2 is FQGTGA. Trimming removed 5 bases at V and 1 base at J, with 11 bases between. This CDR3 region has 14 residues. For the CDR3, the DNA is TGTGCCAGCAGCGAAGGGGTGGGGAACACTGAAGCTTTCTTT. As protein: CASSEGVGNTEAFF.

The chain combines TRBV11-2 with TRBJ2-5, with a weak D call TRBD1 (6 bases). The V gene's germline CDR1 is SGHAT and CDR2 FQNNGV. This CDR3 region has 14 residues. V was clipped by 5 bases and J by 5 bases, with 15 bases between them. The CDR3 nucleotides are TGTGCCAGCAGCGCCGACCTTCAGGGGGAGACCCAGTACTTC. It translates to CASSADLQGETQYF.

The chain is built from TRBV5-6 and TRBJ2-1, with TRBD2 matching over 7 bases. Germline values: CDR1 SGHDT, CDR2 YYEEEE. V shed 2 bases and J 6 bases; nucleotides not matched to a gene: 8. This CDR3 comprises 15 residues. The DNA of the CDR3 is TGTGCCAGCAGCTTCCCCCCCTGGGGGGGCAATGAGCAGTTCTTC. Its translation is CASSFPPWGGNEQFF.

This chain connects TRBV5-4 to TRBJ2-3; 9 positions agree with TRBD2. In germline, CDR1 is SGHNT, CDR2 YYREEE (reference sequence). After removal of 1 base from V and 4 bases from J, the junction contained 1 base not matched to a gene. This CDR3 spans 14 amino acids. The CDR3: CASSLPSGADTQYF. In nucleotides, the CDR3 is TGTGCCAGCAGCTTGCCTAGCGGGGCAGATACGCAGTATTTT.

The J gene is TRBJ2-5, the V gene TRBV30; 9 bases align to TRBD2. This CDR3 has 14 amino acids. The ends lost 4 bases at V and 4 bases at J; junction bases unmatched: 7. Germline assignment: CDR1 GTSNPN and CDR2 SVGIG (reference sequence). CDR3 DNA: TGTGCCTGGAACGGCGGGGGGGCCAGAGAGACCCAGTACTTC. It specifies CAWNGGGARETQYF.

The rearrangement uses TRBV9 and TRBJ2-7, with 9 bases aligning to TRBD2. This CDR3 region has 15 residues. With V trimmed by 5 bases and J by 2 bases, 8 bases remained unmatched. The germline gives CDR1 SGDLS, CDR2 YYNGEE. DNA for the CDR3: TGTGCCAGCAGTCGCGGGGGGGAAGGGGCCTACGAGCAGTACTTC. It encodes CASSRGGEGAYEQYF.

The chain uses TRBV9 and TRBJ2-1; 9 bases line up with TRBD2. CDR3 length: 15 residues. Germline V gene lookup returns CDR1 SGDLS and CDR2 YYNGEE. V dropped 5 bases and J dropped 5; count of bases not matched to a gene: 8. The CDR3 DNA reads TGTGCCAGCAGTCTACCGCGGGGGGGGGACAATGAGCAGTTCTTC. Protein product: CASSLPRGGDNEQFF.

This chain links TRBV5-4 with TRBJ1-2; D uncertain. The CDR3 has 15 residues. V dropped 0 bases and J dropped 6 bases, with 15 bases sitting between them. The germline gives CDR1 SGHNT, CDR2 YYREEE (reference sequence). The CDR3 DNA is TGTGCCAGCAGCTTGGCTTTCGCCTCGGGGAATGGCTACACCTTC. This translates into CASSLAFASGNGYTF.

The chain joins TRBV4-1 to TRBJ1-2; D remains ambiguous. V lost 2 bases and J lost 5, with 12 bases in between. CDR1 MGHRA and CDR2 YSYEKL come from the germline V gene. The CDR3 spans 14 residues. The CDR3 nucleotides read TGCGCCAGCAGCCAATTGGTCACAGTTTATGGCTACACCTTC. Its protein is CASSQLVTVYGYTF.

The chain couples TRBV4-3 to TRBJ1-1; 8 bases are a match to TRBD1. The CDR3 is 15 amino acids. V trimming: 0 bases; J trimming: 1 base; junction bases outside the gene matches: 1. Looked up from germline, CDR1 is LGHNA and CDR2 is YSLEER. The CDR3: CASSQETGANTEAFF. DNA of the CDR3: TGCGCCAGCAGCCAAGAGACAGGGGCGAACACTGAAGCTTTCTTT.

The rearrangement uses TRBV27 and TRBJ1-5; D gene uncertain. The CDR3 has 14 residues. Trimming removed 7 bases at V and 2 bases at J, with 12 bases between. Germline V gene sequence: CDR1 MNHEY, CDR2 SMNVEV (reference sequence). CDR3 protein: CASKPGWGNQPQHF. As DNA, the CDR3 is TGTGCCAGCAAACCCGGGTGGGGCAATCAGCCCCAGCATTTT.

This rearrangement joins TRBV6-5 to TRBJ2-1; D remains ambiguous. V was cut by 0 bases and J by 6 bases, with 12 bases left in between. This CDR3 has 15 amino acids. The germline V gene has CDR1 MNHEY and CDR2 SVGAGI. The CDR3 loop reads CASSYSNVLINEQFF. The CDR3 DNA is TGTGCCAGCAGTTACTCGAACGTCCTAATCAATGAGCAGTTCTTC.

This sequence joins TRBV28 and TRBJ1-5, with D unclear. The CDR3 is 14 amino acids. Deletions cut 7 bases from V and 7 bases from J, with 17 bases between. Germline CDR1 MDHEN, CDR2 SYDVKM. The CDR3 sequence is CASKGEGKRQPQHF. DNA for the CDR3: TGTGCCAGCAAAGGTGAGGGTAAGCGGCAGCCCCAGCATTTT.

In DNA form, the CDR3 reads TGCAGCGTTGAGACGGGCGGGACAGGGGTTGTTGGCTACACCTTC. It is translated as CSVETGGTGVVGYTF. The chain links TRBV29-1 to TRBJ1-2; 10 positions agree with TRBD1. Germline V gene sequence: CDR1 SQVTM, CDR2 ANQGSEA. The V and J ends lost 3 bases and 7 bases, in that order; junction bases with no gene match: 11. The CDR3 length is 15 residues. Full variable domain (remainder filled in from reference TRBV29-1 and TRBJ1-2): SAVISQKPSRDICQRGTSLTIQCQVDSQVTMMFWYRQQPGQSLTLIATANQGSEATYESGFVIDKFPISRPNLTFSTLTVSNMSPEDSSIYLCSVETGGTGVVGYTFGSGTRLTVV.

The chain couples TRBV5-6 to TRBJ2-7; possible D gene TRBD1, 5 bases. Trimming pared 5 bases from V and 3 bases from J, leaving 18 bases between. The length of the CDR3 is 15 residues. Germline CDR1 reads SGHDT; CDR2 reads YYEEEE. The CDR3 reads CASRETLQDVYEQYF. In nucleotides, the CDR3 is TGTGCCAGCAGGGAGACATTACAGGACGTCTACGAGCAGTACTTC.

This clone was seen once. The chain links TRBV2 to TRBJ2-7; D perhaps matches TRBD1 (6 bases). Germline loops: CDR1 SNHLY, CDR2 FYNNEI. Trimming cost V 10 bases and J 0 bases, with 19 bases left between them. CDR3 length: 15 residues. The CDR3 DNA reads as TGTGCCAACTCTCAACCAGGGGCCAGCTCCTACGAGCAGTACTTC. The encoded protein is CANSQPGASSYEQYF.

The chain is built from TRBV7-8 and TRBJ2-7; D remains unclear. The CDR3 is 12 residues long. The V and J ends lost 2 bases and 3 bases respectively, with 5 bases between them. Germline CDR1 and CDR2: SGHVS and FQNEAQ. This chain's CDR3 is CASSLQLYEQYF. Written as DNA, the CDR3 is TGTGCCAGCAGCTTACAACTCTACGAGCAGTACTTC.

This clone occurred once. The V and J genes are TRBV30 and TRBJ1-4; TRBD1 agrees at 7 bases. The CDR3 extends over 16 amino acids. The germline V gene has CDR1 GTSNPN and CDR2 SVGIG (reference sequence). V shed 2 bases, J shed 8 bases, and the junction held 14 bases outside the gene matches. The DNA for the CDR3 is TGTGCCTGGAGTACAAGTAATAGGGGGCGTTGGGAAAAACTGTTTTTT. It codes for CAWSTSNRGRWEKLFF.

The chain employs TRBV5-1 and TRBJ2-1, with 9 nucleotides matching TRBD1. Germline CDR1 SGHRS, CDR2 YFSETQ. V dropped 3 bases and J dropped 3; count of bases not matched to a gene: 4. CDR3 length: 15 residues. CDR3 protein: CASSYRQGGYNEQFF. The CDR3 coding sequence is TGCGCCAGCAGCTACCGACAGGGGGGCTACAATGAGCAGTTCTTC. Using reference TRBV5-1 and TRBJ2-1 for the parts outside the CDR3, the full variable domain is KAGVTQTPRYLIKTRGQQVTLSCSPISGHRSVSWYQQTPGQGLQFLFEYFSETQRNKGNFPGRFSGRQFSNSRSEMNVSTLELGDSALYLCASSYRQGGYNEQFFGPGTRLTVL.

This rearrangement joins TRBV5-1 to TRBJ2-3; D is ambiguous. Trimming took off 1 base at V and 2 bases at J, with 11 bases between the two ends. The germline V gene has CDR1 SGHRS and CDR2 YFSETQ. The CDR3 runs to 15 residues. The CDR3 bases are TGCGCCAGCAGCTTGTACCCAGAATTCACAGATACGCAGTATTTT. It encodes CASSLYPEFTDTQYF. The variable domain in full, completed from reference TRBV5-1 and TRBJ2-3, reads KAGVTQTPRYLIKTRGQQVTLSCSPISGHRSVSWYQQTPGQGLQFLFEYFSETQRNKGNFPGRFSGRQFSNSRSEMNVSTLELGDSALYLCASSLYPEFTDTQYFGPGTRLTVL.

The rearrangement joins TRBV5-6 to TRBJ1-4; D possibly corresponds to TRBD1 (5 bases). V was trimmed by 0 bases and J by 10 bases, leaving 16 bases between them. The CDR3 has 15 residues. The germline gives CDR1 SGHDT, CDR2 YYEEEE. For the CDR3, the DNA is TGTGCCAGCAGCTTGGATCTCGGTACCGGGGGAAAACTGTTTTTT. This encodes CASSLDLGTGGKLFF. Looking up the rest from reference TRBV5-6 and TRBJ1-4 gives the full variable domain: DAGVTQSPTHLIKTRGQQVTLRCSPKSGHDTVSWYQQALGQGPQFIFQYYEEEERQRGNFPDRFSGHQFPNYSSELNVNALLLGDSALYLCASSLDLGTGGKLFFGSGTQLSVL.

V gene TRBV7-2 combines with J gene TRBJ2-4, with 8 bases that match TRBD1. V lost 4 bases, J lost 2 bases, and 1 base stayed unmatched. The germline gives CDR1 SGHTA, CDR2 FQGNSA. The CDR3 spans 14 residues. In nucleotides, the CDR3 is TGTGCCAGCAGCTGGACAGGGTCCAAAAACATTCAGTACTTC. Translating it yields CASSWTGSKNIQYF.

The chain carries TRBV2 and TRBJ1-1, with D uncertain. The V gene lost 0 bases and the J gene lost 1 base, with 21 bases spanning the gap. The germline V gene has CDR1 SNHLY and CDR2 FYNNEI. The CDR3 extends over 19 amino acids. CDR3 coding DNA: TGTGCCAGCAGTGAAGCGCTTCCCCATACTCTCTCGCGGAACACTGAAGCTTTCTTT. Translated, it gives CASSEALPHTLSRNTEAFF. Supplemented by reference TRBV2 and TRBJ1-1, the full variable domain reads EPEVTQTPSHQVTQMGQEVILRCVPISNHLYFYWYRQILGQKVEFLVSFYNNEISEKSEIFDDQFSVERPDGSNFTLKIRSTKLEDSAMYFCASSEALPHTLSRNTEAFFGQGTRLTVV.

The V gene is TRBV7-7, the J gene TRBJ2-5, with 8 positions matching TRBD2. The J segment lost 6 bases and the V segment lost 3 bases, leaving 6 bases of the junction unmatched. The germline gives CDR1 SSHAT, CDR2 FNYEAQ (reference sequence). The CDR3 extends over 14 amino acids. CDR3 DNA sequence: TGTGCCAGCAGCTTGAGGGCTAGCGGGCAGACCCAGTACTTC. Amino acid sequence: CASSLRASGQTQYF.

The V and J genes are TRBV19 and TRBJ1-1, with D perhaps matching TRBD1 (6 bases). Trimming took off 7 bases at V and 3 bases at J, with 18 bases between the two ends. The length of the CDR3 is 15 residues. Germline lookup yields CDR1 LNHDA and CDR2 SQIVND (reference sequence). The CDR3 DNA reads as TGTGCCAGTAAGACACGGCATTACAGGGACACTGAAGCTTTCTTT. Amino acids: CASKTRHYRDTEAFF.

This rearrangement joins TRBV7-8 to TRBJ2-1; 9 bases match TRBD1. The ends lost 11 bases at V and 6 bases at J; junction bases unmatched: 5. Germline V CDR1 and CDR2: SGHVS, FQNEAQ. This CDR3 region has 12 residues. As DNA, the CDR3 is TGTGCCGGGACAGGGCCTGGCAATGAGCAGTTCTTC. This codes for CAGTGPGNEQFF.

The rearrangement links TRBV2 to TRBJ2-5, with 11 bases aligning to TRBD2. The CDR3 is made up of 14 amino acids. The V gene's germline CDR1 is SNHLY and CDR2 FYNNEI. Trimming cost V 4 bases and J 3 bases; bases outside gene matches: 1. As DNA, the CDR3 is TGTGCCAGCAGTGGGGGACTAGCGGAAGAGACCCAGTACTTC. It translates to CASSGGLAEETQYF.

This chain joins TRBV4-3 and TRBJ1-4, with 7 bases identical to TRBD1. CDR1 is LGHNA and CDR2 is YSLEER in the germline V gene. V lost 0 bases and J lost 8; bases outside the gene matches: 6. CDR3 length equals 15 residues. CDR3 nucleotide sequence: TGCGCCAGCAGCCAAGAAGGGACAGTCGGAGAAAAACTGTTTTTT. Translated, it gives CASSQEGTVGEKLFF.

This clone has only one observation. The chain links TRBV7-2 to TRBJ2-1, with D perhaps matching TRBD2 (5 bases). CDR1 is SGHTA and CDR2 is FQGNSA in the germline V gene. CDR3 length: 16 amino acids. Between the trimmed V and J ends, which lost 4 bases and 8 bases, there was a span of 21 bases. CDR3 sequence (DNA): TGTGCCAGCAGCTCCCGGGCCCGGAGGACCCAATATGAGCAGTTCTTC. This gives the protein CASSSRARRTQYEQFF.